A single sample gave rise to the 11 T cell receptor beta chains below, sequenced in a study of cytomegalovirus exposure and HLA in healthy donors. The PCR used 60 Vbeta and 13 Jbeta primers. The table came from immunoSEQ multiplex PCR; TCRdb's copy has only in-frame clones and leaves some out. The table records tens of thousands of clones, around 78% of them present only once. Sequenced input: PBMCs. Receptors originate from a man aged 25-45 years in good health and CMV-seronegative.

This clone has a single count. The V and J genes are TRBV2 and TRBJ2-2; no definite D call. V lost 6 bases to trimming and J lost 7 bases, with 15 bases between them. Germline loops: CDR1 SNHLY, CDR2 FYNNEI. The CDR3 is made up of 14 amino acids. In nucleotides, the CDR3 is TGTGCCAGCAGGAGGCAGTCCGAAAGCGGGGAGCTGTTTTTT. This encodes CASRRQSESGELFF.

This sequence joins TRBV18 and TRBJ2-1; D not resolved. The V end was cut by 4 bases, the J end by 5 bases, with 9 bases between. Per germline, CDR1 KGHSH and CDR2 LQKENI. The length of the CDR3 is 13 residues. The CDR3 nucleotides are TGTGCCAGCTCACTTGGCACAGACAATGAGCAGTTCTTC. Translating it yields CASSLGTDNEQFF.

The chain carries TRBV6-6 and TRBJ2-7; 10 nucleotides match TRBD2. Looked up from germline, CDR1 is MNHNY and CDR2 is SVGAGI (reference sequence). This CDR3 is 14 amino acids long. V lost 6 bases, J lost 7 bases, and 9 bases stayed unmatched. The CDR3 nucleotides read TGTGCCAGCAGCTCGGGACTAGCGAGTAGGGAGCAGTACGTC. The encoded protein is CASSSGLASREQYV.

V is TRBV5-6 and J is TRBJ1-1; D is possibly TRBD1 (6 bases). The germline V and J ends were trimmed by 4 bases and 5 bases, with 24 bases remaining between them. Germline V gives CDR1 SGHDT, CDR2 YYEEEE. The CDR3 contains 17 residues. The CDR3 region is CASSPALEGGMRTEAFF. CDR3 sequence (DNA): TGTGCCAGCAGCCCAGCACTCGAGGGGGGGATGAGGACTGAAGCTTTCTTT. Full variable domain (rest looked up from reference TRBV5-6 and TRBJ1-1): DAGVTQSPTHLIKTRGQQVTLRCSPKSGHDTVSWYQQALGQGPQFIFQYYEEEERQRGNFPDRFSGHQFPNYSSELNVNALLLGDSALYLCASSPALEGGMRTEAFFGQGTRLTVV.

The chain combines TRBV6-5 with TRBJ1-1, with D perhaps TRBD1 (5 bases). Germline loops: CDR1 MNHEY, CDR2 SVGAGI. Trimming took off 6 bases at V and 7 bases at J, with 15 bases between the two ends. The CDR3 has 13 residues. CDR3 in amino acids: CASSRDSGSEAFF. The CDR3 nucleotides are TGTGCCAGCAGCCGGGACTCAGGTAGTGAAGCTTTCTTT.

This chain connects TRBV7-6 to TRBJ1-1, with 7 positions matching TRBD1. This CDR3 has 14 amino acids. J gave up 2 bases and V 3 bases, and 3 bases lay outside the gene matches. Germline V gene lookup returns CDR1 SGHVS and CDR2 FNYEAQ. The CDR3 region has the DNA TGTGCCAGCAGCTTGCAGGGGGGAAACACTGAAGCTTTCTTT. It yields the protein CASSLQGGNTEAFF.

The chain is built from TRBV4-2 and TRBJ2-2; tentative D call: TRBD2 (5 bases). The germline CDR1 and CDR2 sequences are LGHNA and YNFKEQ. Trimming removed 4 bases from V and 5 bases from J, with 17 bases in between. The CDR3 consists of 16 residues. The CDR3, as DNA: TGTGCCAGCAGCCCCCTCCGTGAGGGATGGACCGGGGAGCTGTTTTTT. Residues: CASSPLREGWTGELFF.

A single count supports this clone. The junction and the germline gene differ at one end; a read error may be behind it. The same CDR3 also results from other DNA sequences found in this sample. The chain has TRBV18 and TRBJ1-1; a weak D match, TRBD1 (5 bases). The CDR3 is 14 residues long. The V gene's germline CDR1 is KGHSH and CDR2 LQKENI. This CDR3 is CASSPLRGNTEAFF. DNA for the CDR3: TGTGCCAGCTCACCACTGCGGGGGAACACTGAAGCCTTCTTT.

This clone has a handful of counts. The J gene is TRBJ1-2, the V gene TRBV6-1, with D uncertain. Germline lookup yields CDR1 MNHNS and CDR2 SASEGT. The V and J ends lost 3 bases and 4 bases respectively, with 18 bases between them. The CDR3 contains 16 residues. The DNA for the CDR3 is TGTGCCAGCAGTGAGTCTTTGGTTGGACGGGGCTATGGCTACACCTTC. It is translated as CASSESLVGRGYGYTF.

CDR3 coding DNA: TGTGCCAGCAGCCTCACAGGGGGTAATGAGCAGTTCTTC. It translates to CASSLTGGNEQFF. The V gene is TRBV11-3, the J gene TRBJ2-1, with TRBD1 matching over 8 bases. The length of the CDR3 is 13 residues. Germline V lookup: CDR1 SGHNT, CDR2 YENEEA. Unmatched junction bases numbered 4, after V lost 5 bases and J lost 7 bases.

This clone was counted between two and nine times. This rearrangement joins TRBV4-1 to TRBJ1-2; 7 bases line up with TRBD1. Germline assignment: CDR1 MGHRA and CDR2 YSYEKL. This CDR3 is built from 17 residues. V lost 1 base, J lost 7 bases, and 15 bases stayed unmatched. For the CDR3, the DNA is TGCGCCAGCAGCCAAGTTGAGGGGGCGATTTCCGTGCGTGGCTACACCTTC. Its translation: CASSQVEGAISVRGYTF.